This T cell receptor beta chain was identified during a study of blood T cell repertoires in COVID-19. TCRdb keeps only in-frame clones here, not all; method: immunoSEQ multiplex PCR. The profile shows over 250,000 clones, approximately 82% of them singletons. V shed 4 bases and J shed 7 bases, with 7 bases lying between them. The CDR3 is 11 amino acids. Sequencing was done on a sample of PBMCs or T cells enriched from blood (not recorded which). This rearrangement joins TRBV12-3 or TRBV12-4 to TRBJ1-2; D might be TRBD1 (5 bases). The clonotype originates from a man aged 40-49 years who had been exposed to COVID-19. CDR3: CASSYRGGYTF. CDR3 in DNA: TGTGCCAGCAGTTATAGGGGTGGCTACACCTTC.